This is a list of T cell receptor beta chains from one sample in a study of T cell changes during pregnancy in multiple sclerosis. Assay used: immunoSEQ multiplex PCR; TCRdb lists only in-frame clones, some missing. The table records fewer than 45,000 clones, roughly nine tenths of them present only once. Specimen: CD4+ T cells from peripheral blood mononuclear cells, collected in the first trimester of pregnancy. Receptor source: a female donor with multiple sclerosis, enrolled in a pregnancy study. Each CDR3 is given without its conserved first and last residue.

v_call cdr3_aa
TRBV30 AWSVLRTSGGRETQY
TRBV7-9 ASTDGTGGTYGYT
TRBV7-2 ASSLSGQGRKLF
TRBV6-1 ASTPGRTGDYGYT
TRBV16 ASSHTGLTGELF
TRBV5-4 ASSLDWTENIQY
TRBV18 ASSPTGNTEAF
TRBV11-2 ASSFSRGSQY
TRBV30 AWRAFGANVLT
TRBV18 ASSPPSGQQETQY
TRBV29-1 SGRINEQF
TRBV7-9 ASRPSGGLMEKLF
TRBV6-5 ATQQGARSGELF
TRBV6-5 ASSAGTGGYNEQF
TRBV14 ASSQEGADTGELF
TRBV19 ASSPSGTGSLYGYT
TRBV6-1 ASSVRLAGATNTGELF
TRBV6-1 ASSGDRAKLGDYGYT
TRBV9 ASSVEGRVAF
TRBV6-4 ASSEGGHPPFGANVLT
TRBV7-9 ASRRTGNQETQY